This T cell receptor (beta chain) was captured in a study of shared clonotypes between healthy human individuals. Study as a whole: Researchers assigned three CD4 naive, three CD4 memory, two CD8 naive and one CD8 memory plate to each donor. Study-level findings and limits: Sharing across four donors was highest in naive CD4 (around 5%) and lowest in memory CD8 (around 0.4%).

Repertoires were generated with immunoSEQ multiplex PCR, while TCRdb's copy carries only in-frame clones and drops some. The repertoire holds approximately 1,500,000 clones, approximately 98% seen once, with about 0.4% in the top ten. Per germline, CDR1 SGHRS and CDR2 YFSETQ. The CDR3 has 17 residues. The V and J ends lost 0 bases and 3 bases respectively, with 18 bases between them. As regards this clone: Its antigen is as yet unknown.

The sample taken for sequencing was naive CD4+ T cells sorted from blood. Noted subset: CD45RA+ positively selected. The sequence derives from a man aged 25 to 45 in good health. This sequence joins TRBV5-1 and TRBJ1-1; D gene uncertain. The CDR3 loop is CASSLGYPGKSYTEAFF. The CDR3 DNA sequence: TGCGCCAGCAGCTTGGGATATCCAGGAAAGAGCTACACTGAAGCTTTCTTT.